This TCR beta chain was profiled in a study of T-cell reconstitution after alpha-beta-depleted transplantation in children. Study results and limitations: Diversity and T-cell counts at one year after transplant derived mostly from new T cells.

The germline gives CDR1 DFQATT, CDR2 SNEGSKA (reference sequence). The CDR3 has 17 amino acids. V was pared by 0 bases and J by 0 bases, with 14 bases between. This clonotype occurred a few times. The antigen remains undetermined. This sample's TCRbeta library carried unique molecular identifier barcodes. MiXCR, run by TCRdb on the PCR reads, gives a single entry per CDR3 protein. The sample gives hundreds of thousands of distinct CDR3 sequences, about 12% of which show up once; roughly 0.84% is in the top ten. The sequenced sample was PBMCs, obtained before TCRalphabeta/CD19-depleted stem cell transplant. V and J are TRBV20-1 and TRBJ1-4; tentative D call: TRBD1 (5 bases). The TCR was taken from a girl aged 2 to 9 with congenital amegakaryocytic thrombocytopenia, due to receive a stem cell transplant. The CDR3, as DNA: TGCAGTGCTAGAGATCTCCGGGAAGGGGCAACTAATGAAAAACTGTTTTTT. This sequence encodes CSARDLREGATNEKLFF.